The T cell receptor (beta chain) under discussion was sequenced for a study of cytomegalovirus exposure and HLA in healthy donors. The CDR3 loop spans 15 amino acids. Germline V lookup: CDR1 MNHEY, CDR2 SVGAGI. J gave up 13 bases and V 5 bases, and 11 bases lay outside the gene matches. This PCR relied on a set of 60 Vbeta primers and 13 Jbeta primers. Profiled with immunoSEQ multiplex PCR; TCRdb holds only in-frame clones, not every one. This sample has fewer than 150,000 clones, with roughly four fifths found just once. The chain links TRBV6-5 to TRBJ2-1; 13 bases line up with TRBD2. The specimen sequenced was PBMCs. This receptor was identified in a woman between 50 and 59 years old in good health and CMV-seropositive. The CDR3 bases are TGTGCCAGCAGTAAAGGATCCGGGACTAGCGGGGCCCAGTTCTTC. It is translated as CASSKGSGTSGAQFF.